A single sample is the source of the 11 T cell receptor beta chains below, sequenced in a study of blood T cell repertoires in COVID-19. Only in-frame clones appear in the TCRdb table, and some are missing; sequencing was by immunoSEQ multiplex PCR. The repertoire holds 62,000 or so clones, 80% to 90% seen once, with 1.4% in the top ten. Specimen: peripheral blood. The receptors were gathered from a woman aged 60 to 75 with acute or convalescent COVID-19.

The chain combines TRBV7-6 with TRBJ1-6; 7 bases line up with TRBD1. The germline gives CDR1 SGHVS, CDR2 FNYEAQ. V lost 0 bases to trimming and J lost 10 bases; unmatched junction nucleotides: 9. This CDR3 has 16 residues. CDR3 residues: CASSLALSGGHSPLHF. The CDR3 DNA is TGTGCCAGCAGCTTAGCATTATCAGGGGGACACTCACCCCTCCACTTT.

The CDR3 region is CASSLDPSYNEQFF. The CDR3, as DNA: TGCGCCAGCAGCTTGGATCCTTCCTACAATGAGCAGTTCTTC. The rearrangement joins TRBV5-1 to TRBJ2-1; D remains ambiguous. Germline CDR1 is SGHRS and CDR2 is YFSETQ. CDR3 size: 14 residues. Trimming cost V 0 bases and J 1 base, with 5 bases left between them.

As DNA, the CDR3 is TGTGCCATCAGTGCTAAGGGCGCGGGTAGCAATCAGCCCCAGCATTTT. It specifies CAISAKGAGSNQPQHF. V usage is TRBV10-3 and J usage is TRBJ1-5; no reliable D call. The CDR3 runs 16 residues. Germline V gives CDR1 ENHRY, CDR2 SYGVKD. Deletions cut 4 bases from V and 0 bases from J, with 13 bases between.

The gene calls are TRBV7-3 and TRBJ2-1; the match to TRBD2 covers 10 bases. The germline CDR1 and CDR2 sequences are SGHTA and FQGTGA. The CDR3 loop spans 16 amino acids. Trimming removed 5 bases from V and 5 bases from J; junction bases left unmatched: 9. The CDR3 region has the DNA TGTGCCAGCAGCCACCCGATAGCGGGAGGAAACAATGAGCAGTTCTTC. Its translation is CASSHPIAGGNNEQFF.

V is TRBV19 and J is TRBJ2-1; D is perhaps TRBD2 (6 bases). The CDR3 spans 12 residues. V dropped 2 bases and J dropped 7 bases, with 6 bases sitting between them. Germline CDR1 LNHDA, CDR2 SQIVND (reference sequence). This chain's CDR3 is CASSIRGNEQFF. DNA of the CDR3: TGTGCCAGTAGTATACGGGGGAATGAGCAGTTCTTC.

V usage is TRBV19 and J usage is TRBJ1-2; 7 bases align to TRBD1. The CDR3 is made up of 15 amino acids. Germline V lookup: CDR1 LNHDA, CDR2 SQIVND (reference sequence). V trimming: 3 bases; J trimming: 6 bases; junction bases outside the gene matches: 10. CDR3 sequence: CASSIRRQGRDGYTF. CDR3 nucleotides: TGTGCCAGTAGTATCCGGCGACAGGGTAGGGATGGCTACACCTTC.

The chain links TRBV19 to TRBJ1-5, with 7 bases lining up with TRBD1. J lost 6 bases, V lost 4 bases, and 6 bases had no gene match. The length of the CDR3 is 14 residues. Germline CDR1 LNHDA, CDR2 SQIVND (reference sequence). CDR3 in DNA: TGTGCCAGTAGTAGGCAGGGGGAAGGTCAGCCCCAGCATTTT. This translates into CASSRQGEGQPQHF.

J is TRBJ1-2 and V is TRBV3-1 (or the pseudogene TRBV3-2); 8 bases are shared with TRBD1. The V segment lost 0 bases and the J segment 7 bases; nucleotides outside the gene matches: 4. The CDR3 has 14 residues. Germline CDR1 LGHDT, CDR2 YNNKEL (reference sequence). The CDR3 is CASSQDAGGGGYTF. For the CDR3, the DNA is TGTGCCAGCAGCCAAGACGCAGGGGGCGGTGGCTACACCTTC.

The chain employs TRBV19 and TRBJ1-6; TRBD1 matches 8 bases. The germline V gene encodes CDR1 LNHDA and CDR2 SQIVND (reference sequence). The V segment lost 8 bases and the J segment 0 bases; nucleotides outside the gene matches: 9. The CDR3 is made up of 17 amino acids. The CDR3 loop is CASSRGQAFSYNSPLHF. In DNA form, the CDR3 reads TGTGCCAGTTCCCGGGGACAGGCATTCTCCTATAATTCACCCCTCCACTTT.

The chain employs TRBV18 and TRBJ2-3; 13 bases agree with TRBD2. The germline CDR1 and CDR2 sequences are KGHSH and LQKENI. Trimming took 4 bases from V and 1 from J; bases not matched to a gene: 11. The CDR3 has 19 residues. CDR3 sequence: CASSLSSGTSGTGTDTQYF. In DNA, the CDR3 is TGTGCCAGCTCACTATCATCAGGGACTAGCGGGACCGGCACAGATACGCAGTATTTT.

J is TRBJ2-3 and V is TRBV7-2; 9 nucleotides agree with TRBD2. Germline assignment: CDR1 SGHTA and CDR2 FQGNSA. V was pared by 3 bases and J by 0 bases, with 4 bases of the junction left unmatched. The CDR3 runs to 16 residues. The DNA of the CDR3 is TGTGCCAGCAGCTTCCGAGCGGGGGGAAGCACAGATACGCAGTATTTT. It is translated as CASSFRAGGSTDTQYF.